This T cell receptor beta chain was sequenced in a study of regulatory T cells in long-lasting Graves disease (dated by TCRdb to the early 2020s). General notes on the study: In the newly diagnosed Graves' disease group, patients had been taking antithyroid drugs for less than 3 months. This study used TCR sequencing and RNA sequencing of peripheral blood to compare persistent Graves' disease patients against newly diagnosed Graves' disease patients. The study was conducted in China and was registered as a clinical trial. A total of some 33 samples were covered by TCR sequencing, comprising 13 persistent and around 20 newly diagnosed Graves' disease patients. Study-level results and caveats: The study examined only peripheral blood because the primary lesion, thyroid tissue, could not be accessed. Compared with newly diagnosed patients, patients with persistent Graves' disease had lower TCR Shannon entropy and fewer highly expanded clones, which suggests clonal expansion. Sequencing and analysis were limited to the TCR beta chain. Persistent patients shared more public clonotypes among themselves (under 3,000) than newly diagnosed patients did (more than 950). The small sample size was acknowledged by the authors as a limitation that may reduce accuracy. Preferential use of TRBV28, TRBJ1-2 and TRBJ2-5 was observed in persistent disease, whereas TRBV20-1 and TRBJ2-1 were favored in newly diagnosed disease.

There are a few counts of this clonotype. Its antigen target is currently unknown. No much larger clonotype is one base removed from it; base qualities were not supplied. V has 1 base trimmed and J has 3 bases trimmed; junction bases matching no gene number 3. Reading the germline V gene gives CDR1 SGDLS and CDR2 YYNGEE. The CDR3, cysteine through phenylalanine, is 15 amino acids long. Only the CDR3 region is kept as DNA, spanning 45 bases read in frame from base 1. The time point label on this specimen signifies: newly diagnosed GD, antithyroid drugs for less than 3 months. For both TCR sequencing and RNA sequencing, RNA was extracted from PBMCs in TRIzol. Graves' disease was diagnosed according to American Thyroid Association guidelines. Patients for the study were recruited at an endocrinology department in Xi'an, China. From each patient, around 8.3 milliliters of peripheral blood was collected into an EDTA anticoagulant tube. Ficoll Paque Plus density gradient separation was used to isolate PBMCs, and no further T cell sorting was performed. An Agilent 2100 Bioanalyzer and agarose gel were used to check RNA quality, while a NanoDrop 2000 measured RNA concentration.

The method behind the library was multiplex PCR. Instrument used: Illumina HiSeq 4000. TCR beta libraries were built with iRepertoire HTBI primers and Arm-PCR amplification of CDR3 regions. Before sequencing, the PCR products underwent gel purification. From the authors' description of their analysis: A total of under 80 TRBV and some 15 TRBJ segments were identified across samples and were used for gene usage analysis of CDR3 amino acid clonotypes. COPE and FqMerger were used to merge filtered high-quality paired reads into contigs. Contigs were aligned with BLAST to IMGT TRBV, TRBD and TRBJ reference genes, and CDR3 was defined per IMGT. Any clonotype with a frequency above 0.1% was counted as a highly expanded clone. Shannon entropy served as the measure of repertoire diversity, while the Gini coefficient captured V-J evenness. Clonotypes shared by more than one individual were considered public. Using fastp trimming at Q25 and MiXCR clonotype assembly, TCRdb reanalyzed the public sequencing data and kept in-frame beta chains. Rows merge per CDR3 protein into single entries with the most common DNA and genes. Here the V and J calls rest on TCRdb's processing, not on the authors' analysis. The sample table holds roughly 420,000 distinct CDR3 sequences, of which about 14% were seen once. The biggest ten clones account for roughly 15% of the sample.

This sample also appeared in a second study, on T cells in Graves' hyperthyroidism and ophthalmopathy. As the second paper documents: A patient counted as having stable Graves' hyperthyroidism if no progression to ophthalmopathy occurred over 18 months of follow-up. The hyperthyroidism patients were between 18 and 65 years old and newly diagnosed, with a disease duration of less than 2 months. Patients with uncontrolled infections, other autoimmune diseases, pregnancy or lactation were excluded. Diagnoses were established on the basis of clinical symptoms, serum thyroxine and TRAb, thyroid ultrasound, and orbital computed tomography. The first round of RT-PCR for the TCR CDR3 was performed with the HTBI primer set and the Qiagen OneStep RT-PCR kit. Most expanded thyroid clonotypes (frequency above 0.001) were also detected in blood, a finding suggesting that blood repertoires may reflect thyroid immune responses. A model built on a 13 V-J signature distinguished ophthalmopathy from stable hyperthyroidism, reaching around 88% sensitivity and around 82% specificity in cross-validation and 80%/75% in testing. In validation, progression to ophthalmopathy was predicted by the model with 55% to 71% sensitivity and 72.22% specificity, a median of approximately 7.1 months before onset. A discovery cohort of about a hundred patients, roughly 45 with Graves' ophthalmopathy and under 60 with stable Graves' hyperthyroidism, was used to find distinguishing TCR V-J signatures. An independent validation cohort of some 18 hyperthyroidism patients and about 16 patients who later progressed to ophthalmopathy tested prospective prediction of ophthalmopathy. For training and testing, the approximately 92 patients in the discovery cohort were randomly divided in a 7:3 ratio. In about 6 Graves' hyperthyroidism patients, the study also compared T-cell repertoires from thyroid tissue with T-cell repertoires from blood. Once sampling was done, hyperthyroidism patients were given methimazole at a starting dose of 30 mg daily, whereas ophthalmopathy patients were given high-dose intravenous methylprednisolone. Libraries were constructed in a second round of multiplex PCR, after which size selection and purification were carried out. Paired-end sequencing of the libraries was performed with 100 bp reads on an Illumina HiSeq2000. SOAPnuke was used to process the raw data, with reads discarded if the reads contained adapters or uncalled bases, had a mean Phred below 15, or lacked an exact constant-primer or identifier match. COPE v1.2.5 was used to merge the high-quality paired reads, and each unique nucleotide sequence was defined as a clonotype. MiTCR v1.1 was used to align the clonotypes against IMGT TRBV, TRBD and TRBJ reference segments. Only V-J combinations with frequency above 0.0001, covering approximately 99% of repertoires, were analysed. The TCS score was defined as F50 (clonal expansion) divided by E x V (chaos), with BLOSUM62-based TCRdist calculated between CDR3 peptides within each V-J. Welch's t-statistics and random forest reduced around 550 V-J features to 10 to 15, which were used in a naive Bayes classifier (R e1071). No statistical method was used to fix the sample size in advance, and group allocation was not hidden from the investigators. The paper reports TCR Vbeta CDR3 sequencing of some 140 peripheral blood samples: under 45 ophthalmopathy, 70 to 85 hyperthyroidism and approximately 17 progressor patients.

This sequence originates from a woman aged 45-65 years with Graves disease. Donor details come from another sample of the same person, matched by shared clones. This specimen was peripheral blood mononuclear cells (PBMCs), taken at new diagnosis, from a patient treated with antithyroid drugs. The sequence is built from TRBV9 and TRBJ2-3; the central 9 bases match TRBD2. The sequence in DNA is TGTGCCAGCAGCGTACTAAGCGGGAGGACAGATACGCAGTATTTT. It is translated as CASSVLSGRTDTQYF.